What follows are 14 T cell receptor beta chains derived from one specimen sequenced in a study of cytomegalovirus exposure and HLA in healthy donors. PCR primers comprised 60 Vbeta and 13 Jbeta primers. Assay used: immunoSEQ multiplex PCR; TCRdb lists only in-frame clones, some missing. Here the sample spans approximately 130,000 clones, about 80% being singletons. Sequencing input: PBMCs. These receptors all come from a man aged 50 to 60 in good health and CMV-seronegative.

The V call is TRBV7-3, the J call TRBJ2-3; D possibly corresponds to TRBD1 (6 bases). Between the trimmed V and J ends, which lost 3 bases and 2 bases, there was a span of 9 bases. Germline lookup yields CDR1 SGHTA and CDR2 FQGTGA. The CDR3 contains 14 residues. Here the CDR3 reads CASSFRGVTDTQYF. CDR3 bases: TGTGCCAGCAGCTTCAGGGGCGTCACAGATACGCAGTATTTT. Full variable domain (outside the CDR3, taken from reference TRBV7-3 and TRBJ2-3): GAGVSQTPSNKVTEKGKYVELRCDPISGHTALYWYRQSLGQGPEFLIYFQGTGAADDSGLPNDRFFAVRPEGSVSTLKIQRTERGDSAVYLCASSFRGVTDTQYFGPGTRLTVL.

This sequence joins TRBV7-9 and TRBJ2-7; TRBD2 agrees at 7 bases. In germline, CDR1 is SEHNR, CDR2 FQNEAQ (reference sequence). Trimming took 5 bases from V and 6 from J; bases not matched to a gene: 4. The CDR3 has 12 residues. The CDR3 coding sequence is TGTGCCAGCAGCCATGGACTAGTCGAGCAGTACTTC. This sequence encodes CASSHGLVEQYF.

The rearrangement joins TRBV6-5 to TRBJ2-7, with D perhaps TRBD1 (5 bases). This CDR3 has 15 amino acids. V lost 2 bases and J 2 bases, leaving 13 bases between the germline ends. Germline values: CDR1 MNHEY, CDR2 SVGAGI. CDR3 DNA sequence: TGTGCCAGCAGTTACGACAGACTTACCGCCTACGAGCAGTACTTC. Translated: CASSYDRLTAYEQYF.

The rearrangement links TRBV7-2 to TRBJ2-1, with TRBD2 matching 7 bases. Germline values: CDR1 SGHTA, CDR2 FQGNSA. Germline trimming cut 1 base from V and 4 bases from J; bases unmatched to any gene: 4. The CDR3 covers 15 residues. The CDR3 protein is CASSLVWGGYNEQFF. For the CDR3, the DNA is TGTGCCAGCAGCTTAGTGTGGGGGGGTTACAATGAGCAGTTCTTC.

In this sample, this clone turned up a few times. V usage is TRBV2 and J usage is TRBJ2-1; perhaps TRBD1 as D (6 bases). The CDR3 sequence is 16 residues long. Germline loops: CDR1 SNHLY, CDR2 FYNNEI. The germline V and J ends were trimmed by 4 bases and 0 bases, with 13 bases remaining between them. The CDR3 DNA sequence: TGTGCCAGCAGTGGGGGGCTAGCTAGCTCCTACAATGAGCAGTTCTTC. Amino acid sequence: CASSGGLASSYNEQFF.

V and J are TRBV10-3 and TRBJ2-7; tentative D call: TRBD2 (5 bases). Germline V gene lookup returns CDR1 ENHRY and CDR2 SYGVKD. Trimming removed 0 bases at V and 1 base at J, with 13 bases between. This CDR3 comprises 16 residues. CDR3 loop: CAISESIPGGSYEQYF. The CDR3 DNA follows: TGTGCCATCAGTGAGTCGATCCCCGGAGGTTCCTACGAGCAGTACTTC.

This rearrangement joins TRBV6-5 to TRBJ2-1; tentative D call: TRBD2 (6 bases). From germline, CDR1 is MNHEY and CDR2 SVGAGI. The CDR3 covers 12 residues. V lost 5 bases, J lost 8 bases, and 10 bases lay in between. The CDR3 loop reads CASSDWEDEQFF. The CDR3 nucleotides read TGTGCCAGCAGTGACTGGGAGGATGAGCAGTTCTTC.

The chain joins TRBV5-8 to TRBJ2-6; no clear D gene. Per the germline V gene, CDR1 is SGHTS and CDR2 is YDEGEE. V dropped 0 bases and J dropped 0 bases, with 4 bases sitting between them. The CDR3 is 15 amino acids. CDR3 DNA sequence: TGTGCCAGCAGCTTGGCTCTCTCTGGGGCCAACGTCCTGACTTTC. It codes for CASSLALSGANVLTF.

This clone was recorded once. The gene calls are TRBV5-4 and TRBJ2-5; D is possibly TRBD2 (5 bases). The CDR3 sequence is 12 residues long. The V gene lost 6 bases and the J gene lost 5 bases, with 11 bases spanning the gap. Looked up from germline, CDR1 is SGHNT and CDR2 is YYREEE (reference sequence). DNA of the CDR3: TGTGCCAGCACGGCGGGCCCTGAGACCCAGTACTTC. As protein: CASTAGPETQYF.

The chain employs TRBV20-1 and TRBJ2-5; D may be TRBD1 (5 bases). The V and J ends lost 8 bases and 4 bases respectively, with 11 bases between them. The CDR3 contains 11 residues. CDR1 DFQATT and CDR2 SNEGSKA come from the germline V gene (reference sequence). DNA of the CDR3: TGCAGTTTGGGGCACGTAGAGACCCAGTACTTC. Its protein product is CSLGHVETQYF.

This clone was seen only a few times. This chain links TRBV6-1 with TRBJ2-1; tentatively, D is TRBD2 (6 bases). V was trimmed by 7 bases and J by 2 bases, leaving 15 bases between them. This CDR3 region has 15 residues. CDR1 is MNHNS, CDR2 SASEGT, per germline. The CDR3: CASNPSGGPYNEQFF. The CDR3 bases are TGTGCCAGCAACCCCTCCGGAGGGCCCTACAATGAGCAGTTCTTC.

This CDR3 is CATQEEETQYF. The CDR3 DNA is TGTGCCACCCAGGAGGAAGAGACCCAGTACTTC. The V gene is TRBV2, the J gene TRBJ2-5; D possibly corresponds to TRBD2 (5 bases). V was trimmed by 10 bases and J by 3 bases, leaving 9 bases between them. The CDR3 runs 11 residues. CDR1 is SNHLY, CDR2 FYNNEI, per germline.

The chain employs TRBV5-5 and TRBJ2-3; D gene ambiguous. Per germline, CDR1 SGHKS and CDR2 YYEKEE (reference sequence). V dropped 4 bases and J dropped 1 base, with 13 bases sitting between them. The CDR3 totals 15 residues. CDR3 DNA sequence: TGTGCCAGCAGCGGGCCGAGCACGGGCACAGATACGCAGTATTTT. Protein sequence: CASSGPSTGTDTQYF.

This clone has just a few counts. This chain connects TRBV5-1 to TRBJ1-1; D unclear. The CDR3 spans 15 residues. The V gene lost 1 base and the J gene lost 1 base, with 11 bases spanning the gap. The germline gives CDR1 SGHRS, CDR2 YFSETQ. The CDR3 sequence is CASSLIYGQNTEAFF. DNA for the CDR3: TGCGCCAGCAGCTTGATATACGGTCAGAACACTGAAGCTTTCTTT. The full variable domain, completed using reference TRBV5-1 and TRBJ1-1, is KAGVTQTPRYLIKTRGQQVTLSCSPISGHRSVSWYQQTPGQGLQFLFEYFSETQRNKGNFPGRFSGRQFSNSRSEMNVSTLELGDSALYLCASSLIYGQNTEAFFGQGTRLTVV.